This passage covers 7 T cell receptor beta chains from one sample sequenced in a study of T cells in localized non-small cell lung cancer. Generated by immunoSEQ multiplex PCR, the TCRdb table keeps only in-frame clones and is missing some. This table has about 33,000 clones, about nine tenths appearing once. Here the sequenced sample was peripheral blood, taken before any cancer treatment. The receptors derive from a male donor aged 60 or older with stage III lung adenocarcinoma.

The CDR3 reads CASSLVDRANTEAFF. The CDR3 DNA reads as TGTGCCAGCAGCTTAGTAGACAGGGCGAACACTGAAGCTTTCTTT. The V call is TRBV13, the J call TRBJ1-1, with TRBD1 matching 7 bases. The CDR3 runs to 15 residues. CDR1 is PRHDT, CDR2 FYEKMQ, per germline (reference sequence). V lost 1 base to trimming and J lost 1 base; unmatched junction nucleotides: 3.

The rearrangement uses TRBV7-2 and TRBJ2-7, with a possible D match to TRBD2 (5 bases). CDR3 size: 13 residues. The germline V and J ends were trimmed by 3 bases and 6 bases, with 12 bases remaining between them. The germline V gene encodes CDR1 SGHTA and CDR2 FQGNSA. In DNA form, the CDR3 reads TGTGCCAGCAGCTTCCAAGGACTGGGCGAGCAGTACTTC. Its translation: CASSFQGLGEQYF.

The V call is TRBV19, the J call TRBJ1-2; 9 nucleotides align to TRBD1. The CDR3 extends over 14 amino acids. The J segment lost 6 bases and the V segment lost 2 bases, leaving 4 bases of the junction unmatched. CDR1 LNHDA and CDR2 SQIVND come from the germline V gene (reference sequence). CDR3 region: CASSINRDRDGYTF. As DNA, the CDR3 is TGTGCCAGTAGTATAAACCGGGACAGGGATGGCTACACCTTC.

The CDR3 is CASSLELGGVNQPQHF. CDR3 in DNA: TGTGCCAGCAGCTTAGAATTAGGAGGGGTCAATCAGCCCCAGCATTTT. This chain joins TRBV7-9 and TRBJ1-5, with D perhaps matching TRBD1 (5 bases). From germline, CDR1 is SEHNR and CDR2 FQNEAQ (reference sequence). V gave up 1 base and J gave up 3 bases, with 13 bases separating them. The CDR3 runs 16 residues.

The chain couples TRBV6-5 to TRBJ2-7, with D possibly TRBD2 on 6 matching bases. Looked up from germline, CDR1 is MNHEY and CDR2 is SVGAGI. V was clipped by 10 bases and J by 4 bases, with 20 bases between them. The CDR3 is 14 amino acids. CDR3 sequence: CATDRDSRGYEQYF. As DNA, the CDR3 is TGTGCCACAGACCGGGACTCTAGGGGTTACGAGCAGTACTTC.

V gene TRBV9 combines with J gene TRBJ2-1; the D gene is possibly TRBD2 (6 bases). Deletions cut 3 bases from V and 4 bases from J, with 14 bases between. The CDR3 is made up of 15 amino acids. Germline values: CDR1 SGDLS, CDR2 YYNGEE. Here the CDR3 reads CASSAPPGTYNEQFF. Here the CDR3 DNA reads TGTGCCAGCAGCGCCCCCCCTGGGACTTACAATGAGCAGTTCTTC.

This clone was counted a single time. The rearrangement joins TRBV19 to TRBJ2-3; 12 nucleotides agree with TRBD2. V gave up 5 bases and J gave up 1 base; unmatched junction bases: 4. This CDR3 is 16 amino acids long. Germline CDR1 LNHDA, CDR2 SQIVND (reference sequence). CDR3 protein: CASSGRLAGGTDTQYF. The CDR3 DNA reads as TGTGCCAGTAGTGGTAGACTAGCGGGAGGCACAGATACGCAGTATTTT.